One sample yielded the 2 T cell receptor beta chains listed below, sequenced in a study of blood T cell repertoires in COVID-19. Sequenced by immunoSEQ multiplex PCR; TCRdb stores in-frame clones only, minus some. The sample lists 150,000 to 200,000 clones, 81% seen once, with more than 9.5% in the top ten. The specimen sequenced was peripheral blood. The receptor set was obtained from a man aged 55 to 70 with active or convalescent COVID-19.

V and J are TRBV5-8 and TRBJ1-6, with TRBD1 matching over 8 bases. CDR1 and CDR2 from the germline V gene are SGHTS and YDEGEE. Trimming cost V 4 bases and J 9 bases; bases outside gene matches: 6. The CDR3 contains 14 residues. The CDR3 here is CASSPDRAGSPLHF. The CDR3 coding sequence is TGTGCCAGCAGCCCGGACAGGGCCGGTTCACCCCTCCACTTT. Together with reference TRBV5-8 and TRBJ1-6, the CDR3 gives the full variable domain: EAGVTQSPTHLIKTRGQQATLRCSPISGHTSVYWYQQALGLGLQFLLWYDEGEERNRGNFPPRFSGRQFPNYSSELNVNALELEDSALYLCASSPDRAGSPLHFGNGTRLTVT.

V and J are TRBV11-3 and TRBJ1-1; D is perhaps TRBD1 (5 bases). Germline CDR1 and CDR2: SGHNT and YENEEA. The V end was cut by 5 bases, the J end by 3 bases, with 10 bases between. The CDR3 covers 13 residues. CDR3 in amino acids: CASSPTQDTEAFF. The CDR3, as DNA: TGTGCCAGCAGCCCCACACAGGACACTGAAGCTTTCTTT.